The 13 T cell receptor beta chains given below trace back to one sample, sequenced in a study of CD8+ T cells in alopecia areata (dated by TCRdb to 2016 to 2019). In light of the paper, this sample's time point label describes: around 29 days on oral tofacitinib. The treatment or condition label on this specimen signifies: oral pan-JAK inhibitor, 5-10 mg twice daily. Library construction relied on the immunoSEQ multiplex PCR assay. To provide template for TCR sequencing, every sample had RNA extracted and reverse transcribed into cDNA. This is the immuneACCESS table as TCRdb keeps it, with only in-frame sequences that have V and J called. A part of the clones is gone; compared with another copy, unresolved V genes explain less than half, and the rest is unexplained. This sample gives 110,000 or so clones in total; approximately 52% of them show up just once. Under 35% of the sample comes from the top ten.

Sequences were derived from CD8+ T cells sorted from blood, sampled at week 4, from a patient treated with tofacitinib. The source of these receptors is a human donor with alopecia areata.

The chain carries TRBV19 and TRBJ2-3, with 7 bases lining up with TRBD2. CDR3 size: 14 residues. Germline V CDR1 and CDR2: LNHDA, SQIVND (reference sequence). With V trimmed by 6 bases and J by 6 bases, 9 bases remained unmatched. DNA of the CDR3: TGTGCCAGTAGCGGGACGGGGGGAGCTGATACGCAGTATTTT. This encodes CASSGTGGADTQYF.

The V gene is TRBV27, the J gene TRBJ1-5; maybe TRBD1 (5 bases). The CDR3 is 14 residues long. The V gene lost 4 bases and the J gene lost 1 base, with 8 bases spanning the gap. Germline V gene sequence: CDR1 MNHEY, CDR2 SMNVEV (reference sequence). This chain's CDR3 is CASSSQGSNQPQHF. CDR3 coding DNA: TGTGCCAGCAGTTCTCAGGGAAGCAATCAGCCCCAGCATTTT.

The genes are TRBV5-1 and TRBJ2-3; 14 bases agree with TRBD2. Germline assignment: CDR1 SGHRS and CDR2 YFSETQ. V was clipped by 0 bases and J by 4 bases; unmatched bases: 10. CDR3 length: 19 amino acids. CDR3 sequence reads: CASSLEETSGGAYPDTQYF. The CDR3 nucleotides are TGCGCCAGCAGCTTGGAAGAGACTAGCGGGGGGGCCTACCCAGATACGCAGTATTTT.

The chain has TRBV5-1 and TRBJ1-5; D is undetermined. Trimming removed 4 bases at V and 3 bases at J, with 8 bases between. CDR3 length: 13 amino acids. Germline assignment: CDR1 SGHRS and CDR2 YFSETQ. In DNA form, the CDR3 reads TGCGCCAGCAGCCCGGGGAACAATCAGCCCCAGCATTTT. This gives the protein CASSPGNNQPQHF. Looking up the rest from reference TRBV5-1 and TRBJ1-5 gives the full variable domain: KAGVTQTPRYLIKTRGQQVTLSCSPISGHRSVSWYQQTPGQGLQFLFEYFSETQRNKGNFPGRFSGRQFSNSRSEMNVSTLELGDSALYLCASSPGNNQPQHFGDGTRLSIL.

The gene calls are TRBV29-1 and TRBJ1-2; no definite D call. Trimming stripped 7 bases from V and 4 bases from J, with 10 bases between. The CDR3 sequence is 11 residues long. Germline CDR1 and CDR2: SQVTM and ANQGSEA. The CDR3 DNA reads TGCAGCGGCGAGGTAGCCTATGGCTACACCTTC. Translation gives CSGEVAYGYTF.

V gene TRBV5-1 combines with J gene TRBJ2-1; D call uncertain. The CDR3 spans 17 residues. The V end lost 4 bases, the J end lost 1 base, and 18 bases lay between the germline ends. CDR1 is SGHRS and CDR2 is YFSETQ in the germline V gene. Here the CDR3 reads CASSTIGMAVSYNEQFF. CDR3 in DNA: TGCGCCAGCAGCACCATTGGGATGGCAGTTTCCTACAATGAGCAGTTCTTC.

This clone occurred a few times. This chain uses TRBV29-1 with TRBJ2-4; D remains unclear. The germline V gene has CDR1 SQVTM and CDR2 ANQGSEA. The V gene lost 0 bases and the J gene lost 0 bases, with 9 bases spanning the gap. This CDR3 has 15 amino acids. CDR3 region: CSVEEGTVAKNIQYF. The DNA of the CDR3 is TGCAGCGTTGAAGAGGGCACGGTAGCCAAAAACATTCAGTACTTC.

This chain links TRBV6-5 with TRBJ1-3; 8 bases agree with TRBD1. Trimming at V came to 5 bases and at J to 4 bases, leaving 7 bases not matched to a gene. The CDR3 is 15 residues long. In germline, CDR1 is MNHEY, CDR2 SVGAGI. The CDR3 reads CASSQGAGTGNTIYF. CDR3 in DNA: TGTGCCAGCAGTCAGGGGGCAGGGACAGGAAACACCATATATTTT.

The J gene is TRBJ1-1, the V gene TRBV5-1, with 7 nucleotides matching TRBD1. With 5 bases clipped from V and 0 bases from J, the junction kept 7 bases outside the gene matches. The CDR3 totals 15 residues. From germline, CDR1 is SGHRS and CDR2 YFSETQ. CDR3 protein: CASSYGQDMNTEAFF. The CDR3 region has the DNA TGCGCCAGCAGTTATGGACAGGACATGAACACTGAAGCTTTCTTT.

This chain joins TRBV5-1 and TRBJ2-3, with TRBD2 matching over 10 bases. The germline V gene has CDR1 SGHRS and CDR2 YFSETQ. The CDR3 is 15 amino acids. With 1 base clipped from V and 4 bases from J, the junction kept 3 bases outside the gene matches. CDR3: CASSLSSGGSDTQYF. DNA of the CDR3: TGCGCCAGCAGCTTGAGTAGCGGGGGGTCAGATACGCAGTATTTT.

The chain joins TRBV5-1 to TRBJ2-1; 8 bases are a match to TRBD1. This CDR3 has 15 amino acids. Germline CDR1 is SGHRS and CDR2 is YFSETQ. With V trimmed by 0 bases and J by 5 bases, 4 bases remained unmatched. As DNA, the CDR3 is TGCGCCAGCAGCTTGGGACAGGGGAGCGACAATGAGCAGTTCTTC. Residues: CASSLGQGSDNEQFF. Filled out from reference TRBV5-1 and TRBJ2-1, the complete variable domain reads KAGVTQTPRYLIKTRGQQVTLSCSPISGHRSVSWYQQTPGQGLQFLFEYFSETQRNKGNFPGRFSGRQFSNSRSEMNVSTLELGDSALYLCASSLGQGSDNEQFFGPGTRLTVL.

The J gene is TRBJ2-7, the V gene TRBV27; D remains unclear. The length of the CDR3 is 13 residues. Trimming removed 3 bases at V and 7 bases at J, with 13 bases between. CDR1 and CDR2 (germline): MNHEY, SMNVEV (reference sequence). The CDR3 DNA reads TGTGCCAGCAGTTTTGGACCGACTTATGAGCAGTACTTC. Its protein is CASSFGPTYEQYF.

The chain joins TRBV29-1 to TRBJ2-1; 11 bases line up with TRBD2. V shed 5 bases and J 8 bases; nucleotides not matched to a gene: 11. Germline CDR1 and CDR2: SQVTM and ANQGSEA. The CDR3 covers 15 residues. The CDR3 sequence is CSVLLAGGLDDEQFF. Written as DNA, the CDR3 is TGCAGCGTTTTGTTAGCGGGGGGGCTGGACGATGAGCAGTTCTTC.